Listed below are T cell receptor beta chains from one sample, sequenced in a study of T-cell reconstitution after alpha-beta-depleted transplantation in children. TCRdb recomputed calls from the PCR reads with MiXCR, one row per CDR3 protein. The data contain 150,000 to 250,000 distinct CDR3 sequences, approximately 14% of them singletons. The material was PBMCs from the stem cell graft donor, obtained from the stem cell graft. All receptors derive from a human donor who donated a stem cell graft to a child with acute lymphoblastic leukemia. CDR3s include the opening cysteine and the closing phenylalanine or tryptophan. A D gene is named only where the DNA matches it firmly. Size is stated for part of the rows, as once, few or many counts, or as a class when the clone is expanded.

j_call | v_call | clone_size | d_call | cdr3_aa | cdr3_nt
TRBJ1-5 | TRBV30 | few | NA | CAWSVGPNQPQHF | TGTGCCTGGAGTGTAGGCCCGAATCAGCCCCAGCATTTT
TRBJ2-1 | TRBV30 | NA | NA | CAWSPYNEQFF | TGTGCCTGGAGTCCCTATAATGAGCAGTTCTTC
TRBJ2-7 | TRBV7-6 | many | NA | CASSSTPDGTYEQYF | TGTGCCAGCAGCTCCACCCCGGACGGTACCTACGAGCAGTACTTC
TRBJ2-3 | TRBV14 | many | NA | CASSLARSPTDTQYF | TGTGCCAGCAGCTTGGCGAGGAGTCCCACAGATACGCAGTATTTT
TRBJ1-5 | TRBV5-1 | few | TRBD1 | CASSLGPTGGQPQHF | TGCGCCAGCAGCTTGGGGCCGACAGGGGGTCAGCCCCAGCATTTT
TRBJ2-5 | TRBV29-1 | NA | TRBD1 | CSVDPGQGRRETQYF | TGCAGCGTTGACCCAGGACAGGGGAGGAGGGAGACCCAGTACTTC
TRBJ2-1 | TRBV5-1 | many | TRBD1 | CASSLLQGAKNEQFF | TGCGCCAGCAGCTTGTTACAGGGGGCGAAGAATGAGCAGTTCTTC
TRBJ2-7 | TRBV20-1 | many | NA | CSASTISGIHSYEQYF | TGCAGTGCTTCTACTATCTCCGGGATCCATTCCTACGAGCAGTACTTC
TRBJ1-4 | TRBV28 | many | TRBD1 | CASSPTGGSEKLFF | TGTGCCAGCAGTCCGACAGGGGGGTCTGAAAAACTGTTTTTT
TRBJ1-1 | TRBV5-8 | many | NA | CASSFLVGAQMNTEAFF | TGTGCCAGCAGCTTTTTGGTGGGGGCTCAAATGAACACTGAAGCTTTCTTT
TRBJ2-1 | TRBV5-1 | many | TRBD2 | CASSEGVAGERLFF | TGCGCCAGCAGCGAGGGGGTAGCGGGAGAAAGACTGTTCTTC
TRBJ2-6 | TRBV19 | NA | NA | CASSNLVPATGGANVLTF | TGTGCCAGTAGTAATCTCGTTCCAGCAACGGGCGGGGCCAACGTCCTGACTTTC
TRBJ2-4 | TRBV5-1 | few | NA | CASSLGTWGAKNIQYF | TGCGCCAGCAGCTTGGGGACGTGGGGAGCCAAAAACATTCAGTACTTC
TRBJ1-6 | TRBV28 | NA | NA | CASSRRRWALHF | TGTGCCAGCAGTCGACGCCGTTGGGCCCTCCACTTT
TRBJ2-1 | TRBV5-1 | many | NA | CASSLDAKNNEQFF | TGCGCCAGCAGCTTGGATGCGAAAAACAATGAGCAGTTCTTC
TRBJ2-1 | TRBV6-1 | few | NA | CASSQTEGSEQFF | TGTGCCAGCAGCCAGACGGAAGGGAGTGAGCAGTTCTTC
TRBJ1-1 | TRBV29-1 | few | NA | CSVEERWGRSRTEAFF | TGCAGCGTTGAAGAACGATGGGGGAGGTCAAGGACTGAAGCTTTCTTT
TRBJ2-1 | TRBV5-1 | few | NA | CASSLVYPEQFF | TGCGCCAGCAGCTTGGTTTACCCAGAGCAGTTCTTC
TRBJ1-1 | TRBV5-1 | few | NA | CASRAGDVFVNTEAFF | TGCGCCAGCAGGGCAGGGGACGTCTTCGTGAACACTGAAGCTTTCTTT
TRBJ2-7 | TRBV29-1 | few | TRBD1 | CSGGQGREQYF | TGCAGCGGCGGACAGGGGCGGGAGCAGTACTTC
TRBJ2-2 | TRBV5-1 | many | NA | CASSLASGAYTGELFF | TGCGCCAGCAGCTTGGCATCAGGGGCTTACACCGGGGAGCTGTTTTTT
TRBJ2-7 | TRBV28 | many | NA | CASSLNPGSVLGEQYF | TGTGCCAGCAGTTTAAACCCCGGGTCTGTCCTCGGGGAGCAGTACTTC
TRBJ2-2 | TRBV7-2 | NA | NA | CASSSGHTNTGELFF | TGTGCCAGCAGCTCGGGACACACGAACACCGGGGAGCTGTTTTTT
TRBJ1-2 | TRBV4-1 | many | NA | CASSPFPRELYGYTF | TGCGCCAGCAGCCCCTTTCCAAGGGAGCTCTATGGCTACACCTTC
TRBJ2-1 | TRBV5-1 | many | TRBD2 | CASSLGRLAGDEQFF | TGCGCCAGCAGCTTGGGTCGACTAGCGGGAGATGAGCAGTTCTTC
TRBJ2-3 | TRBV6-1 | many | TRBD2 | CASSGQTSADTQYF | TGTGCCAGCAGTGGCCAGACTAGCGCAGATACGCAGTATTTT
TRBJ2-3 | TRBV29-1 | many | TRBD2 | CSVEGLAGVISTDTQYF | TGCAGCGTTGAAGGGCTAGCGGGAGTTATTAGCACAGATACGCAGTATTTT
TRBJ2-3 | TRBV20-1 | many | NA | CSARALGFADTQYF | TGCAGTGCTAGGGCCCTTGGGTTTGCAGATACGCAGTATTTT
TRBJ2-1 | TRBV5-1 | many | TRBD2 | CASSPDPGGPEYNEQFF | TGCGCCAGCAGCCCCGATCCGGGAGGGCCGGAGTACAATGAGCAGTTCTTC
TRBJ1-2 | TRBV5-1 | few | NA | CASSLLFDYYGYTF | TGCGCCAGCAGCTTGTTGTTTGACTACTATGGCTACACCTTC
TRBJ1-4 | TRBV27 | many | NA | CASSPPPGRGPINEKLFF | TGTGCCAGCAGTCCCCCCCCGGGCCGAGGACCGATAAATGAAAAACTGTTTTTT
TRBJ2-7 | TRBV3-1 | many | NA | CASSPLPQVSDEQYF | TGTGCCAGCAGCCCTTTACCACAGGTTTCCGACGAGCAGTACTTC
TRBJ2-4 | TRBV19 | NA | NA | CASSTSGPRRGALAKNIQYF | TGTGCCAGTAGTACCTCAGGGCCGCGAAGAGGGGCGTTGGCCAAAAACATTCAGTACTTC
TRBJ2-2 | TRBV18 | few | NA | CASSPTPNTGELFF | TGTGCCAGCTCACCAACGCCCAACACCGGGGAGCTGTTTTTT
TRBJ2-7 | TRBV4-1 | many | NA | CASSQDTSTSEQYF | TGCGCCAGCAGCCAAGATACGTCGACCTCCGAGCAGTACTTC
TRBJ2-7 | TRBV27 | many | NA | CASSPSQGFKQYF | TGTGCCAGCAGCCCCTCACAGGGTTTCAAGCAGTACTTC
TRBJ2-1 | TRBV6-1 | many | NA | CASSEVRGEQFF | TGTGCCAGCAGTGAAGTGAGGGGTGAGCAGTTCTTC
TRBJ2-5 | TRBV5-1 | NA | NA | CASSLVVNQETQYF | TGCGCCAGCAGCTTGGTGGTTAACCAAGAGACCCAGTACTTC
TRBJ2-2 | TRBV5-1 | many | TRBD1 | CASSEQGAANTGELFF | TGCGCCAGCAGCGAGCAGGGGGCGGCGAACACCGGGGAGCTGTTTTTT
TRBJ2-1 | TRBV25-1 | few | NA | CASRGGRGRGPNNEQFF | TGTGCCAGCAGGGGGGGGCGGGGCAGGGGACCCAACAATGAGCAGTTCTTC
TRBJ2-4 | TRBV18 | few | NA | CASSPNNIQYF | TGTGCCAGCTCACCGAACAACATTCAGTACTTC
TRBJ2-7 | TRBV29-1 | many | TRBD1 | CSVEDHDREYEQYF | TGCAGCGTTGAAGATCACGACAGGGAGTACGAGCAGTACTTC
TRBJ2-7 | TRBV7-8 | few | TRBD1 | CASSRLLGQGAKAYF | TGTGCCAGCAGCCGCCTACTAGGACAGGGGGCGAAGGCGTACTTC
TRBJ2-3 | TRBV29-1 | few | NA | CSVEERPVQDTQYF | TGCAGCGTTGAAGAACGACCCGTCCAAGATACGCAGTATTTT
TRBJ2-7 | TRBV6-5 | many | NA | CASSYGIGAYEQYF | TGTGCCAGCAGTTACGGGATAGGGGCCTACGAGCAGTACTTC
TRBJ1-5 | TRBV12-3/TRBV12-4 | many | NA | CASSLGTQAFAQHF | TGTGCCAGCAGTTTAGGGACCCAAGCGTTCGCCCAGCATTTT
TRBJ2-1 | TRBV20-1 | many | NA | CSARGVEGQFF | TGCAGTGCTAGAGGAGTGGAGGGGCAGTTCTTC
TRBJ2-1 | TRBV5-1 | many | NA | CASGGGADGNEQFF | TGCGCCAGCGGTGGTGGGGCGGACGGCAATGAGCAGTTCTTC
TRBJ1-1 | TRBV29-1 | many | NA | CSVEREGSGSEAFF | TGCAGCGTTGAGAGAGAGGGGTCAGGGTCGGAAGCTTTCTTT
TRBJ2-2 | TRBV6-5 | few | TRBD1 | CASRYRGSYTGELFF | TGTGCCAGCCGATACAGGGGCTCTTACACCGGGGAGCTGTTTTTT
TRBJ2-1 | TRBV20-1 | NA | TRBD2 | CSAGLAGGINEQFF | TGCAGTGCGGGACTAGCGGGAGGCATCAATGAGCAGTTCTTC
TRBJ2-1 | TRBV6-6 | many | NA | CASTLFFAGEQFF | TGTGCCAGCACCCTTTTCTTTGCTGGAGAACAGTTCTTC